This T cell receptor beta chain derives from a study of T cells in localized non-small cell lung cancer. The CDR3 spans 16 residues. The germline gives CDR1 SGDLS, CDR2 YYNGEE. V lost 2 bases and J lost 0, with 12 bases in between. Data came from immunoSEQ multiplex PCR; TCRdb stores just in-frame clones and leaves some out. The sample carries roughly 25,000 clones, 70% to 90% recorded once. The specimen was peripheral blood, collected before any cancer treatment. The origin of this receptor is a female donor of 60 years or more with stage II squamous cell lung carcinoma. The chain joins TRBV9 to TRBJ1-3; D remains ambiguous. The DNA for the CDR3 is TGTGCCAGCAGCGTGGGTCACACGAGCTCTGGAAACACCATATATTTT. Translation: CASSVGHTSSGNTIYF.